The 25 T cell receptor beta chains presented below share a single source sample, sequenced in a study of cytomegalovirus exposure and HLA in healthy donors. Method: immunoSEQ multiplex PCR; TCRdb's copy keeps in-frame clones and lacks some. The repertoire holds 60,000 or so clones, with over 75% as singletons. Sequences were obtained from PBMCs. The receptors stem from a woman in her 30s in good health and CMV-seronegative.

The CDR3 coding sequence is TGTGCCAGCAGCTTAAAGGGGAGCAATCAGCCCCAGCATTTT. This gives the protein CASSLKGSNQPQHF. This chain joins TRBV7-9 and TRBJ1-5; possible D gene TRBD1, 5 bases. CDR3 length: 14 residues. In germline, CDR1 is SEHNR, CDR2 FQNEAQ (reference sequence). The V and J ends lost 2 bases and 1 base respectively, with 6 bases between them.

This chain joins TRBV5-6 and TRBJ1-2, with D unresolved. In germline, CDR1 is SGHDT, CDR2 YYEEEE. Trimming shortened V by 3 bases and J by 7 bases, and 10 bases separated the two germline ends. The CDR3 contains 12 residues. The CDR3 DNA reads TGTGCCAGCAGCTGGGCGGGCTCTGGCTACACCTTC. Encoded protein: CASSWAGSGYTF.

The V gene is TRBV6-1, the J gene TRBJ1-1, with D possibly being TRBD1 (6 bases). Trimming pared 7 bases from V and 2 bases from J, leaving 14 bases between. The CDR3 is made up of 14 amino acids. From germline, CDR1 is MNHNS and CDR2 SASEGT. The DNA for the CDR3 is TGTGCCAGCACCCAAGGACAGCCAAACACTGAAGCTTTCTTT. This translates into CASTQGQPNTEAFF.

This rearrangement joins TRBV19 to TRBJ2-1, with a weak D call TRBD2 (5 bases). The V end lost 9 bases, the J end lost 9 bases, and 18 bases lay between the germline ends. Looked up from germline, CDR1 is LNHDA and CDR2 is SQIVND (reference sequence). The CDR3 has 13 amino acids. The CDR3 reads CASQNGLPGEQFF. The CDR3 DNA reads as TGTGCCAGCCAGAATGGACTCCCGGGTGAGCAGTTCTTC.

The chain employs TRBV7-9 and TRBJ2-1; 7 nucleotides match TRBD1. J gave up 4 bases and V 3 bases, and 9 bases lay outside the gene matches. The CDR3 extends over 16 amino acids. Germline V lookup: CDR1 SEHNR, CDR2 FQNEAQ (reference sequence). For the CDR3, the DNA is TGTGCCAGCAGCTTCAAAGGGGGCGCCCGTTACAATGAGCAGTTCTTC. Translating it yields CASSFKGGARYNEQFF.

In nucleotides, the CDR3 is TGTGCCAGCAGCTTGACCCAGGACAGGGGGCTTGGCTACACCTTC. Amino acids: CASSLTQDRGLGYTF. The gene calls are TRBV7-8 and TRBJ1-2; 11 positions agree with TRBD1. The CDR3 runs 15 residues. Germline V gives CDR1 SGHVS, CDR2 FQNEAQ. The V and J ends lost 3 bases and 7 bases, in that order; junction bases with no gene match: 7. Using reference TRBV7-8 and TRBJ1-2 for the parts outside the CDR3, the full variable domain is GAGVSQSPRYKVAKRGQDVALRCDPISGHVSLFWYQQALGQGPEFLTYFQNEAQLDKSGLPSDRFFAERPEGSVSTLKIQRTQQEDSAVYLCASSLTQDRGLGYTFGSGTRLTVV.

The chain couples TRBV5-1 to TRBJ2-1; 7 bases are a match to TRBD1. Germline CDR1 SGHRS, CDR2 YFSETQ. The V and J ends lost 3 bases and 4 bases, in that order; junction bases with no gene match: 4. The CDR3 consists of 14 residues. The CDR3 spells CASSSGGSYNEQFF. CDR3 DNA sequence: TGCGCCAGCAGCTCAGGGGGATCTTACAATGAGCAGTTCTTC.

CDR3 region: CASSFGALGTDTQYF. The CDR3 DNA reads TGTGCCAGCAGCTTTGGGGCATTGGGCACAGATACGCAGTATTTT. The chain employs TRBV7-9 and TRBJ2-3; a possible D gene is TRBD1 (5 bases). This CDR3 has 15 residues. The germline CDR1 and CDR2 sequences are SEHNR and FQNEAQ (reference sequence). V lost 3 bases and J 1 base, leaving 11 bases between the germline ends.

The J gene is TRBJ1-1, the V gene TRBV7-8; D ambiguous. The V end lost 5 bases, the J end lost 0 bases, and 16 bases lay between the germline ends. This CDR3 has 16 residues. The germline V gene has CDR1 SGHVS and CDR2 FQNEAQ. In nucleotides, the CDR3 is TGTGCCAGCAGCCGATACATCGGAGGTATGAACACTGAAGCTTTCTTT. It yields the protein CASSRYIGGMNTEAFF.

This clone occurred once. This CDR3 reads CASSLSTGGGGKEQFF. The CDR3 coding sequence is TGTGCCAGCAGCTTGTCAACTGGGGGGGGAGGAAAGGAGCAGTTCTTC. V usage is TRBV7-9 and J usage is TRBJ2-1; 7 bases align to TRBD2. The germline V gene encodes CDR1 SEHNR and CDR2 FQNEAQ (reference sequence). The junction had 15 bases not matched to a gene; V was cut back by 3 bases and J by 10 bases. The CDR3 consists of 16 residues.

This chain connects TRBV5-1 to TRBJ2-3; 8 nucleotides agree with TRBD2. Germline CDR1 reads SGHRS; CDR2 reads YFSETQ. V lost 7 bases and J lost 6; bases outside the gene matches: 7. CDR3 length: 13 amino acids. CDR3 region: CASVGTRADTQYF. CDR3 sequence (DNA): TGCGCCAGCGTTGGGACTAGGGCGGATACGCAGTATTTT.

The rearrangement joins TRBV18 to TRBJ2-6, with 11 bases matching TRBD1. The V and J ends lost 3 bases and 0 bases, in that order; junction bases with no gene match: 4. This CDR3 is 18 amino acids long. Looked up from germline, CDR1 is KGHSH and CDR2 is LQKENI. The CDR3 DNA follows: TGTGCCAGCTCACCCGGGACAGGGGGAAGCTCTGGGGCCAACGTCCTGACTTTC. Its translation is CASSPGTGGSSGANVLTF. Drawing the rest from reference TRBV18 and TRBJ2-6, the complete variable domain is NAGVMQNPRHLVRRRGQEARLRCSPMKGHSHVYWYRQLPEEGLKFMVYLQKENIIDESGMPKERFSAEFPKEGPSILRIQQVVRGDSAAYFCASSPGTGGSSGANVLTFGAGSRLTVL.

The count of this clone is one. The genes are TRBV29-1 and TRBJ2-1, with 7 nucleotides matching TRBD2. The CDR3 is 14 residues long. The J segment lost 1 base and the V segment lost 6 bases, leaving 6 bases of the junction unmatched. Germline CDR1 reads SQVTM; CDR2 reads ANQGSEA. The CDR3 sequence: CSVWGGGSYNEQFF. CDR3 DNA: TGCAGCGTATGGGGGGGAGGATCCTACAATGAGCAGTTCTTC.

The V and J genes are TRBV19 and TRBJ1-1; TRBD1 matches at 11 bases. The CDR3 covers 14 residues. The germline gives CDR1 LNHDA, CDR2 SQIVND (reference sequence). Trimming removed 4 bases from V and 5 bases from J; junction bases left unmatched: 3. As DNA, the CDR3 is TGTGCCAGTAGTACCGGACAGGGGGCAACTGAAGCTTTCTTT. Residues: CASSTGQGATEAFF. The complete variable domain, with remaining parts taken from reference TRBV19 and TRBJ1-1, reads DGGITQSPKYLFRKEGQNVTLSCEQNLNHDAMYWYRQDPGQGLRLIYYSQIVNDFQKGDIAEGYSVSREKKESFPLTVTSAQKNPTAFYLCASSTGQGATEAFFGQGTRLTVV.

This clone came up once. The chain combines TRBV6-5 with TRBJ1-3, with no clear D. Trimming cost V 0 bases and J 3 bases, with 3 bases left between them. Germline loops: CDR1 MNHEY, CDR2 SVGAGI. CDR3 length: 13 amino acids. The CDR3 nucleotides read TGTGCCAGCAGTTACTCGAGTGGAAACACCATATATTTT. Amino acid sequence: CASSYSSGNTIYF.

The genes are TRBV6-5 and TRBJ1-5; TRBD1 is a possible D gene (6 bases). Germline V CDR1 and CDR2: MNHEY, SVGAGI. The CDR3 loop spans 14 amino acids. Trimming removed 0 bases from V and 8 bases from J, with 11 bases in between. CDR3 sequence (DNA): TGTGCCAGCAGTTACTCTAGGGGGTTTAAGCCCCAGCATTTT. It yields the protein CASSYSRGFKPQHF.

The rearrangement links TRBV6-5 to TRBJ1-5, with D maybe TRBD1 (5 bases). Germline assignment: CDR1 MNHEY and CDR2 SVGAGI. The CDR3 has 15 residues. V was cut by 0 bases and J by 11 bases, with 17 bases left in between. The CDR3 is CASSYSRQLGSAQHF. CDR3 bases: TGTGCCAGCAGTTACTCCCGACAGCTCGGGTCAGCCCAGCATTTT.

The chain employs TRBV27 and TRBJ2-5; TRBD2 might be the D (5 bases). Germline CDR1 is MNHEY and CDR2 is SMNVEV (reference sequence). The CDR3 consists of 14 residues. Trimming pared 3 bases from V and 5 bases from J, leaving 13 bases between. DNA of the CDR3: TGTGCCAGCAGTTTGGGAGTTGGTGGGGAGACCCAGTACTTC. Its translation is CASSLGVGGETQYF.

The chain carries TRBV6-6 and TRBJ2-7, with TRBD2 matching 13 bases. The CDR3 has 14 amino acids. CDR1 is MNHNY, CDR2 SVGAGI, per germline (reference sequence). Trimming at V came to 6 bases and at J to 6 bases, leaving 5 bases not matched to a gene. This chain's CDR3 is CASRRTSGRLEQYF. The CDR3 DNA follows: TGTGCCAGCAGAAGGACTAGCGGGAGACTCGAGCAGTACTTC.

CDR3 DNA sequence: TGTGCCAGTCCGCTTCCGACAGTAATACACTCCTACGAGCAGTACTTC. Translation gives CASPLPTVIHSYEQYF. The rearrangement joins TRBV5-7 to TRBJ2-7; maybe TRBD1 (5 bases). TRBV5-7 is designated an ORF whose function remains uncertain. V was shortened by 8 bases and J by 0 bases, with 21 bases between the two germline ends. The CDR3 consists of 16 residues.

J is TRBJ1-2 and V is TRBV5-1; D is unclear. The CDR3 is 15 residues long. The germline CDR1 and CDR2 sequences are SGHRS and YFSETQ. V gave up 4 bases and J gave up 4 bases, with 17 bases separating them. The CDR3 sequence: CASSVDAEESYGYTF. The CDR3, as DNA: TGCGCCAGCAGCGTGGACGCCGAGGAAAGCTATGGCTACACCTTC.

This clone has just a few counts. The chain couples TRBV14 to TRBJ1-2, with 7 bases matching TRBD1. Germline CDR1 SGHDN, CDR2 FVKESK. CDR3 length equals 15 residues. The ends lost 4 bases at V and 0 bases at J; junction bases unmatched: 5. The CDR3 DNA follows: TGTGCCAGCAGCCTTCGGACAGGTTCTAACTATGGCTACACCTTC. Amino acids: CASSLRTGSNYGYTF.

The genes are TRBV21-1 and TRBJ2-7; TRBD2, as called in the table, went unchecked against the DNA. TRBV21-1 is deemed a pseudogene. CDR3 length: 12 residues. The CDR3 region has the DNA TGCGACCCGCCAGGACTCCTCTACGAGCAGTACTTC. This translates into CDPPGLLYEQYF.

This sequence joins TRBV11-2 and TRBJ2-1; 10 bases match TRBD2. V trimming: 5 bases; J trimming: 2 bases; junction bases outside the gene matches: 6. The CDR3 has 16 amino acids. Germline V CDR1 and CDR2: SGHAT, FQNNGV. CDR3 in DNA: TGTGCCAGCAGCCATCTGAGCGGGAGGGCCTACAATGAGCAGTTCTTC. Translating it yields CASSHLSGRAYNEQFF.

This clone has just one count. CDR3 DNA sequence: TGTGCCAGCAGCCCACCCGGGACAGGGGGCGTTAATACGCAGTATTTT. The encoded protein is CASSPPGTGGVNTQYF. This chain links TRBV7-2 with TRBJ2-3, with TRBD1 matching over 12 bases. With 5 bases clipped from V and 7 bases from J, the junction kept 10 bases outside the gene matches. The germline CDR1 and CDR2 sequences are SGHTA and FQGNSA. The CDR3 runs 16 residues.